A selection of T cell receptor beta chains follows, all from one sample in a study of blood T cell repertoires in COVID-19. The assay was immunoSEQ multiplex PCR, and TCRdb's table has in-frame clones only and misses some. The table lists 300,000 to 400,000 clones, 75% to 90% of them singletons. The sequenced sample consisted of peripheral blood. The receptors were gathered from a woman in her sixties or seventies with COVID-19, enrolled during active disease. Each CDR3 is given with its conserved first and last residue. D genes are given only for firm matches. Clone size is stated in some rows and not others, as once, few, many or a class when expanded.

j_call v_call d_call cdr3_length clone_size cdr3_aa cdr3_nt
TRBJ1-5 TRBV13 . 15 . CASSQGQGSNQPQHF TGTGCCAGCAGCCAGGGGCAGGGGAGCAATCAGCCCCAGCATTTT
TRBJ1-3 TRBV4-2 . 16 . CASSQEGGPSGNTIYF TGTGCCAGCAGCCAAGAGGGGGGACCCTCTGGAAACACCATATATTTT
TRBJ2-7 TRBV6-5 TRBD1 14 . CASSYRTGVYEQYF TGTGCCAGCAGTTACCGGACAGGAGTCTACGAGCAGTACTTC
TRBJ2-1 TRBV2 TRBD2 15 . CASKGLAGGYNEQFF TGTGCCAGCAAAGGCCTAGCGGGGGGTTATAATGAGCAGTTCTTC
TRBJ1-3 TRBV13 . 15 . CASSLDRTVGNTIYF TGTGCCAGCAGCTTAGATCGGACAGTCGGAAACACCATATATTTT
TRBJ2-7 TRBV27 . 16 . CASSLGPWGVGYEQYF TGTGCCAGCAGTTTGGGCCCTTGGGGGGTTGGCTACGAGCAGTACTTC
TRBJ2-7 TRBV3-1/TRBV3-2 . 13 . CASSQDRSYEQYF TGTGCCAGCAGCCAAGACAGATCCTACGAGCAGTACTTC
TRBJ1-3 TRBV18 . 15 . CASSPTSNSGNTIYF TGTGCCAGCTCACCAACATCCAACTCTGGAAACACCATATATTTT
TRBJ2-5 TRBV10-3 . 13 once CAISGGGGETQYF TGTGCCATCAGTGGAGGGGGGGGAGAGACCCAGTACTTC
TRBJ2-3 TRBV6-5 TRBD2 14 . CASRRLASTDTQYF TGTGCCAGCAGGCGACTAGCGAGCACAGATACGCAGTATTTT
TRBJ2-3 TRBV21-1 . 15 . CASSGPNLGTDTQYF TGTGCCAGCAGCGGTCCTAACCTAGGCACAGATACGCAGTATTTT
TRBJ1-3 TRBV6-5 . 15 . CASSYSLSSGNTIYF TGTGCCAGCAGTTACTCGCTCAGCTCTGGAAACACCATATATTTT
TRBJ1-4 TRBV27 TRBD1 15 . CASSLSGQGGEKLFF TGTGCCAGCAGTTTATCGGGACAGGGAGGTGAAAAACTGTTTTTT
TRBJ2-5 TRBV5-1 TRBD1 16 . CASSLVGTGASETQYF TGCGCCAGCAGCCTGGTAGGGACAGGGGCGTCGGAGACCCAGTACTTC
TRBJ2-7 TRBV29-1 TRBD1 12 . CSVRDRGYEQYF TGCAGCGTGAGGGACAGGGGATACGAGCAGTACTTC
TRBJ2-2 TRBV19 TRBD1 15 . CASMIGTGGTGELFF TGTGCCAGTATGATAGGGACAGGGGGCACCGGGGAGCTGTTTTTT
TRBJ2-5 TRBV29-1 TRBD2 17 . CSVGRTSGTSWEETQYF TGCAGCGTTGGAAGGACTAGCGGGACCTCCTGGGAAGAGACCCAGTACTTC
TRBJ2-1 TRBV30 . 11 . CAWTSYNEQFF TGTGCCTGGACTAGCTACAATGAGCAGTTCTTC
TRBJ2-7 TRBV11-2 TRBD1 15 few CASTRTGTADYEQYF TGTGCCAGCACCCGGACCGGGACAGCCGACTACGAGCAGTACTTC
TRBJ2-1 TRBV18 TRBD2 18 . CASSPAGLAGGTYNEQFF TGTGCCAGCTCACCGGCGGGACTAGCGGGGGGAACATACAATGAGCAGTTCTTC
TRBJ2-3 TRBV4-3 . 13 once CASSQSRADTQYF TGCGCCAGCAGCCAGTCCCGGGCAGATACGCAGTATTTT
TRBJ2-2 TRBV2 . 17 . CASSISQGYWDTGELFF TGTGCCAGCAGTATATCTCAGGGGTATTGGGACACCGGGGAGCTGTTTTTT
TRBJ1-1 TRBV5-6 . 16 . CASSLNQGTLGTEAFF TGTGCCAGCAGCTTGAATCAGGGGACCCTGGGCACTGAAGCTTTCTTT
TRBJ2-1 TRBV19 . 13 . CASKGLAGGEQFF TGTGCCAGTAAGGGCCTTGCGGGTGGTGAGCAGTTCTTC
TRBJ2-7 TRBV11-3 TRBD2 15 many CASSLVAGDSYEQYF TGTGCCAGCAGCTTAGTAGCGGGGGATTCCTACGAGCAGTACTTC
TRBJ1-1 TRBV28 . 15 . CASSLGGAGGSEAFF TGTGCCAGCAGTTTAGGGGGCGCTGGGGGATCTGAAGCTTTCTTT
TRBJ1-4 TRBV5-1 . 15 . CASRGGVATNEKLFF TGCGCCAGCAGAGGAGGGGTCGCAACTAATGAAAAACTGTTTTTT
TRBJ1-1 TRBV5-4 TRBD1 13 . CASSLAARGQAFF TGTGCCAGCAGCTTGGCGGCAAGGGGGCAAGCTTTCTTT
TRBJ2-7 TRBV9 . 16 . CASSVGQGLSSYEQYF TGTGCCAGCAGCGTAGGGCAGGGGCTGAGCTCCTACGAGCAGTACTTC
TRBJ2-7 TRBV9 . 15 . CASSVGSTSSYEQYF TGTGCCAGCAGCGTAGGAAGTACCAGCTCCTACGAGCAGTACTTC
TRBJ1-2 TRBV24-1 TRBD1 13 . CATSPTGDYGYTF TGTGCCACCAGCCCTACAGGGGACTATGGCTACACCTTC
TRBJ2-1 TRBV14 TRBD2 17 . CASSPRLLTSGSHEQFF TGTGCCAGCAGCCCAAGATTATTGACTAGCGGGAGCCATGAGCAGTTCTTC
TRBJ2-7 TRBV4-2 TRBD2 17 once CASSQDQSSGSSYEQYF TGTGCCAGCAGCCAAGATCAGTCTAGCGGGAGCTCCTACGAGCAGTACTTC
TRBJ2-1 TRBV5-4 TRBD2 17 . CASSSRTSGGGYNEQFF TGTGCCAGCAGCTCCCGGACTAGCGGGGGGGGATACAATGAGCAGTTCTTC
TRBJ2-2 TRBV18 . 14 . CASSRIEDTGELFF TGTGCCAGCTCACGAATCGAGGACACCGGGGAGCTGTTTTTT
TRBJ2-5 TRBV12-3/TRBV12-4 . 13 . CASSLIFEETQYF TGTGCCAGCAGTTTAATCTTTGAAGAGACCCAGTACTTC
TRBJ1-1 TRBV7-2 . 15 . CASSLGRGGTVEAFF TGTGCCAGCAGCTTAGGCCGGGGAGGTACGGTTGAAGCTTTCTTT
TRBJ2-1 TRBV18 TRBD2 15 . CASSPGTSGYNEQFF TGTGCCAGCTCACCCGGGACTAGCGGTTACAATGAGCAGTTCTTC
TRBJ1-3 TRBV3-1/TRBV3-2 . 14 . CASSPLNSGNTIYF TGTGCCAGCAGCCCTCTAAACTCTGGAAACACCATATATTTT
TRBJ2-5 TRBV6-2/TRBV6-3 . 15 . CASSQPGLVQETQYF TGTGCCAGCAGTCAGCCGGGACTGGTACAAGAGACCCAGTACTTC
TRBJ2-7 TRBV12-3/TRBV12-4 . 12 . CASSFNMHEQYF TGTGCCAGCAGTTTTAACATGCACGAGCAGTACTTC
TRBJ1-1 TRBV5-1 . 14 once CASSEGRVNTEAFF TGCGCCAGCAGTGAGGGTCGTGTGAACACTGAAGCTTTCTTT
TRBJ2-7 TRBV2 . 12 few CASRATGYEQYF TGTGCCAGCAGAGCTACAGGTTACGAGCAGTACTTC
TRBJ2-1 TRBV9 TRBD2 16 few CASSVAGGVKVNEQFF TGTGCCAGCAGCGTAGCTGGGGGGGTCAAAGTCAATGAGCAGTTCTTC
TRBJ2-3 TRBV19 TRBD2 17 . CASSALRTSGGPDTQYF TGTGCCAGTAGTGCGCTAAGGACTAGCGGGGGACCAGATACGCAGTATTTT
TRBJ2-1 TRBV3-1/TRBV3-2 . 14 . CASSQDPQGSPTFF TGTGCCAGCAGCCAAGATCCCCAGGGCTCCCCAACCTTCTTC
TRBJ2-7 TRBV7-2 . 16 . CASSLLGGAGASEQYF TGTGCCAGCAGCTTACTGGGCGGGGCAGGAGCATCCGAGCAGTACTTC
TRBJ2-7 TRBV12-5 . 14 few CASTSTSSSYEQYF TGTGCTAGTACCTCGACAAGCAGCTCCTACGAGCAGTACTTC
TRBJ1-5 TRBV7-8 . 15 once CASSLRGGANQPQHF TGTGCCAGCAGCTTAAGAGGCGGGGCCAATCAGCCCCAGCATTTT